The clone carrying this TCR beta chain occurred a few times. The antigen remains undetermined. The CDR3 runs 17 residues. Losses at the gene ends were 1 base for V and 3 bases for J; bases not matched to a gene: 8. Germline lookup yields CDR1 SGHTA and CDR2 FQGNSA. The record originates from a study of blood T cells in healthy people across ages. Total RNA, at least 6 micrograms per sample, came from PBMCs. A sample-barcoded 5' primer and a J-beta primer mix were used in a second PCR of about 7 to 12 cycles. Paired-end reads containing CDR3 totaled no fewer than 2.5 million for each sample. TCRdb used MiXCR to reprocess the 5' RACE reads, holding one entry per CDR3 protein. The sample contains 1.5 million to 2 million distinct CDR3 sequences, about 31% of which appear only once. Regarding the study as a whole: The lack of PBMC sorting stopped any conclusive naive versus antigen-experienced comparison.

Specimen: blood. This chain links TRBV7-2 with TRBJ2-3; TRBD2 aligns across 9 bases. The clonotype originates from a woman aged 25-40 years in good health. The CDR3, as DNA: TGTGCCAGCAGCTTAGTTAGACTAGCGGACCGGACAGATACGCAGTATTTT. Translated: CASSLVRLADRTDTQYF.